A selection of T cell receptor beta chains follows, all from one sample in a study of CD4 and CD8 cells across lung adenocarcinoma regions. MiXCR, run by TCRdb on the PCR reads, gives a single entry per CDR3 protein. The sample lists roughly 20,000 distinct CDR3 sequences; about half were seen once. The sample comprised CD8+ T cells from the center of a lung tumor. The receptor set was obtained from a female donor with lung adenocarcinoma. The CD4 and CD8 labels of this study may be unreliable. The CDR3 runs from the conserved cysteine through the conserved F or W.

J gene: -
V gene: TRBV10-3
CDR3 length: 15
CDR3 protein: CALGGQAGNTGEQYF

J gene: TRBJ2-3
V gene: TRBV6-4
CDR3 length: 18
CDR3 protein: CASSDSLPGQGSRDTQYF

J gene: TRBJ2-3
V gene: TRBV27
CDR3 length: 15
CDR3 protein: CASIQGSRDADTQYF

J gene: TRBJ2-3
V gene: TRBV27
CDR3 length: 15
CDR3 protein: CASSPDRAYPDTQYF

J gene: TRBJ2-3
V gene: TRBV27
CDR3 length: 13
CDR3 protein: CASSFYSTDTQYF

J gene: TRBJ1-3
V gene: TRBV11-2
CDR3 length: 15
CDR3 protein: CASSLEGGSGNTIYF

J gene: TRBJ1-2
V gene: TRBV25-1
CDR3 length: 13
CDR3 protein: CASSPDMDYGYTF

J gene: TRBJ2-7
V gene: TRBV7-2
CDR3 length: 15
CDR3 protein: CASSLAGGASYEQYF

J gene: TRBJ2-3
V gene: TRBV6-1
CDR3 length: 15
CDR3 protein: CASGQGGGSTDTQYF

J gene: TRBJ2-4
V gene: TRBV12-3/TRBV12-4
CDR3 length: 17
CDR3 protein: CASGAGTSGLAKNIQYF

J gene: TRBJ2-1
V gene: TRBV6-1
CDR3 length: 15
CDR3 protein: CASSADSGAYNEQFF

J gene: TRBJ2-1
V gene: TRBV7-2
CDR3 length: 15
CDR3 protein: CASSPRMGDYNEQFF

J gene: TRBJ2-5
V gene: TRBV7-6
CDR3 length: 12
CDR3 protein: CASSLEGRTQYF

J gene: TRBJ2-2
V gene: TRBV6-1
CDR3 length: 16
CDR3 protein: CASSVRGAVNTEELFF

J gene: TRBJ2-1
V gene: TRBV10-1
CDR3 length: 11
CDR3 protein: CASRDGNEQFF

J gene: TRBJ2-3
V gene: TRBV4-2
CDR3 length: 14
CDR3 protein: CASSQGPGTDTQYF

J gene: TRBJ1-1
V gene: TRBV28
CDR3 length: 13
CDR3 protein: CASSRDRVTEAFF

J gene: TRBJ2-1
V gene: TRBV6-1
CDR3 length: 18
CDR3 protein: CASIEGLAGVIGGNEQFF

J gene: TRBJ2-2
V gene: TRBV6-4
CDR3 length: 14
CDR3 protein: CASSDYWNTGELFF

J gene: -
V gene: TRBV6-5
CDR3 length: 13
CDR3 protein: CATLRRLQETQYF

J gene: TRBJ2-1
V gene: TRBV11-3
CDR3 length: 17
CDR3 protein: CASSSGGAGSKRNEQFF

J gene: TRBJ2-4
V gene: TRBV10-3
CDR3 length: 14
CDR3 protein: CATKGGGEGNIQYF

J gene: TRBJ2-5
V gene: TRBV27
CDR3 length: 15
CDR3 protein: CATGSGVRDEEIQYF

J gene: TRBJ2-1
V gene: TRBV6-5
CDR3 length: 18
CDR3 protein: CASSRLAWWRGDYNEQFF

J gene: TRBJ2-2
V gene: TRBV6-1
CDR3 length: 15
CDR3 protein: CASSGLAGNTGTQFF

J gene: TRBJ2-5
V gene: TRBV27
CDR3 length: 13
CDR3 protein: CGGRVRDQETQYF

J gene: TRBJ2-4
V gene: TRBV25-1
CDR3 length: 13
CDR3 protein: CATGQGVQDTQYF

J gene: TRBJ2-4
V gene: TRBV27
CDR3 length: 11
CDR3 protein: CASSSYDMQYF

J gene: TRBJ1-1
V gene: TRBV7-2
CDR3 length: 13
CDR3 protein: CASSLAGNTEAFF

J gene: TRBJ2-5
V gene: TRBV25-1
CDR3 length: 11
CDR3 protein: CASRSPGAQYF